A single sample gave rise to the 32 T cell receptor beta chains below, sequenced in a study of cytomegalovirus exposure and HLA in healthy donors. Researchers ran the PCR with 60 Vbeta and 13 Jbeta primers. Profiled with immunoSEQ multiplex PCR; TCRdb holds only in-frame clones, not every one. The sample consists of some 180,000 clones, about three quarters of them appearing once. Sequencing was performed on PBMCs. The receptor set was obtained from an older woman in good health and CMV-seropositive.

V usage is TRBV5-1 and J usage is TRBJ2-3, with 16 bases lining up with TRBD2. Germline V gene sequence: CDR1 SGHRS, CDR2 YFSETQ. This CDR3 has 17 residues. With 3 bases clipped from V and 5 bases from J, the junction kept 6 bases outside the gene matches. The CDR3 coding sequence is TGCGCCAGCAGCTCGGGACTAGCGGGGGGGCATGGAGATACGCAGTATTTT. As protein: CASSSGLAGGHGDTQYF.

This chain connects TRBV11-2 to TRBJ2-6; 7 positions match TRBD2. There are 19 residues in the CDR3. The germline V gene has CDR1 SGHAT and CDR2 FQNNGV. Germline trimming cut 5 bases from V and 0 bases from J; bases unmatched to any gene: 13. CDR3 coding DNA: TGTGCCAGCAGCCCCCGTCTAGAAGGGGACTACTCTGGGGCCAACGTCCTGACTTTC. Translated, it gives CASSPRLEGDYSGANVLTF.

This chain links TRBV19 with TRBJ1-2; 12 bases agree with TRBD1. The CDR3 length is 15 residues. With 5 bases clipped from V and 6 bases from J, the junction kept 7 bases outside the gene matches. Germline CDR1 is LNHDA and CDR2 is SQIVND (reference sequence). CDR3 protein: CASSAPGQGANGYTF. Written as DNA, the CDR3 is TGTGCCAGTAGTGCCCCGGGACAGGGGGCGAATGGCTACACCTTC.

CDR3 amino acids: CSVGRGPVYRTDTQYF. CDR3 DNA: TGCAGCGTGGGCAGGGGGCCCGTTTACCGCACAGATACGCAGTATTTT. The chain links TRBV29-1 to TRBJ2-3; 8 bases map to TRBD1. V gave up 6 bases and J gave up 1 base; unmatched junction bases: 12. Germline lookup yields CDR1 SQVTM and CDR2 ANQGSEA. The CDR3 spans 16 residues.

This clone was found a few times. V and J are TRBV2 and TRBJ1-2; the match to TRBD1 covers 7 bases. Germline V gene lookup returns CDR1 SNHLY and CDR2 FYNNEI. The CDR3 is made up of 14 amino acids. The trim removed 4 bases at V and 1 base at J, leaving 3 bases unmatched. CDR3 sequence: CASSADRVNYGYTF. The CDR3 DNA reads TGTGCCAGCAGTGCTGACAGGGTTAACTATGGCTACACCTTC.

This clone was observed a few times. An end of the junction does not agree with germline; a read error may underlie this. The genes are TRBV5-1 and TRBJ2-6; the D gene is possibly TRBD1 (6 bases). The germline CDR1 and CDR2 sequences are SGHRS and YFSETQ. The CDR3 covers 16 residues. CDR3 nucleotides: TGCGCCAGCAGCCTAGGACAGAGCTCTGGGGCCAACGGCCTGACTTTC. Protein sequence: CASSLGQSSGANGLTF.

The rearrangement links TRBV30 to TRBJ2-3; TRBD2 agrees at 10 bases. Germline V lookup: CDR1 GTSNPN, CDR2 SVGIG (reference sequence). V lost 7 bases, J lost 2 bases, and 6 bases stayed unmatched. The length of the CDR3 is 14 residues. CDR3 bases: TGTGCCTCACGACTAGCGGGTGTCACAGATACGCAGTATTTT. Translated, it gives CASRLAGVTDTQYF.

The J gene is TRBJ2-1, the V gene TRBV28, with a possible D match to TRBD1 (7 bases). The CDR3 sequence is 16 residues long. Germline CDR1 and CDR2: MDHEN and SYDVKM. V lost 2 bases and J 4 bases, leaving 15 bases between the germline ends. The CDR3 region is CASSLRRAGGYNEQFF. The CDR3 DNA reads as TGTGCCAGCAGTTTAAGGAGGGCAGGGGGATACAATGAGCAGTTCTTC.

The sample holds one count of this clone. V is TRBV21-1 and J is TRBJ1-1. TRBV21-1 counts as a pseudogene. CDR3 length: 13 residues. CDR3 nucleotides: TGTGCCAGCAGATTTTGTGTACTGGCTGAAGCTTTCTTT. Protein: CASRFCVLAEAFF.

The chain recombines TRBV7-3 with TRBJ2-1, with 9 bases aligning to TRBD2. V was pared by 2 bases and J by 2 bases, with 4 bases of the junction left unmatched. This CDR3 has 16 residues. Germline CDR1 reads SGHTA; CDR2 reads FQGTGA. CDR3 DNA sequence: TGTGCCAGCAGCTTACTGGCGGGGGGGGCCTACAATGAGCAGTTCTTC. Residues: CASSLLAGGAYNEQFF.

The chain is built from TRBV30 and TRBJ1-1; a weak D match, TRBD1 (6 bases). The ends were cut back, 3 bases at V and 1 base at J, with 15 bases in the middle. This CDR3 is built from 15 residues. Germline lookup yields CDR1 GTSNPN and CDR2 SVGIG (reference sequence). As DNA, the CDR3 is TGTGCCTGGAGCCGAGGCCCAGGGGCGAACACTGAAGCTTTCTTT. This sequence encodes CAWSRGPGANTEAFF.

This clone occurred a few times. This rearrangement joins TRBV6-1 to TRBJ1-4; TRBD1 aligns across 7 bases. The germline V gene encodes CDR1 MNHNS and CDR2 SASEGT. The CDR3 length is 14 residues. With V trimmed by 5 bases and J by 7 bases, 7 bases remained unmatched. The CDR3 sequence is CASSTGDRGEKLFF. Written as DNA, the CDR3 is TGTGCCAGCAGTACAGGGGATCGGGGTGAAAAACTGTTTTTT.

The rearrangement joins TRBV14 to TRBJ2-1; TRBD2 is a possible D gene (6 bases). The CDR3 has 17 amino acids. Trimming took off 0 bases at V and 4 bases at J, with 16 bases between the two ends. From germline, CDR1 is SGHDN and CDR2 FVKESK. The CDR3 sequence: CASSQDAGSTSYNEQFF. The CDR3 coding sequence is TGTGCCAGCAGCCAAGATGCGGGGTCCACATCTTACAATGAGCAGTTCTTC.

To note about this clone: Its ends do not fully match the called genes, so a read error is possible. The chain recombines TRBV14 with TRBJ2-4, with D possibly matching TRBD2 (5 bases). CDR1 and CDR2 from the germline V gene are SGHDN and FVKESK. The CDR3 is 16 amino acids. The CDR3 spells CASSGRTELAKNSQYF. The CDR3 DNA is TGTGCCAGCAGCGGTCGGACGGAGCTAGCCAAAAACAGTCAGTACTTC.

The V call is TRBV6-6, the J call TRBJ1-1; a weak D match, TRBD1 (6 bases). The CDR3 is 13 residues long. With 6 bases removed from V and 3 bases from J, the gap between germline ends came to 11 bases. The germline V gene has CDR1 MNHNY and CDR2 SVGAGI (reference sequence). The CDR3 DNA reads TGTGCCAGCAGCCGTAACAGGGACACTGAAGCTTTCTTT. This translates into CASSRNRDTEAFF.

The V gene is TRBV19, the J gene TRBJ2-5; 8 bases are a match to TRBD1. The V gene's germline CDR1 is LNHDA and CDR2 SQIVND (reference sequence). The V gene end was trimmed by 2 bases and the J gene end by 1 base; junction bases not matched to a gene: 3. This CDR3 has 15 amino acids. CDR3 region: CASSITGTGQETQYF. The CDR3 DNA is TGTGCCAGTAGTATAACCGGGACAGGCCAAGAGACCCAGTACTTC.

This chain uses TRBV7-3 with TRBJ2-1, with 7 positions matching TRBD1. The CDR3 contains 13 residues. Germline V CDR1 and CDR2: SGHTA, FQGTGA. The ends lost 6 bases at V and 6 bases at J; junction bases unmatched: 5. The DNA for the CDR3 is TGTGCCAGCAGGCCGGCAGGGGGCAATGAGCAGTTCTTC. Protein: CASRPAGGNEQFF. Supplemented by reference TRBV7-3 and TRBJ2-1, the full variable domain reads GAGVSQTPSNKVTEKGKYVELRCDPISGHTALYWYRQSLGQGPEFLIYFQGTGAADDSGLPNDRFFAVRPEGSVSTLKIQRTERGDSAVYLCASRPAGGNEQFFGPGTRLTVL.

The V call is TRBV21-1, the J call TRBJ2-5; TRBD1 is the table's D call, not checked against the DNA. TRBV21-1 is a known pseudogene. The CDR3 extends over 18 amino acids. The CDR3 spells CASSKEKGRGQVIETQYF. The DNA for the CDR3 is TGTGCCAGCAGCAAAGAAAAGGGCAGGGGGCAGGTGATAGAGACCCAGTACTTC.

The V and J genes are TRBV7-2 and TRBJ1-2; 8 nucleotides line up with TRBD1. Germline CDR1 is SGHTA and CDR2 is FQGNSA. Losses at the gene ends were 1 base for V and 5 bases for J; bases not matched to a gene: 3. The CDR3 totals 14 residues. The CDR3 sequence: CASSLVQGGYGYTF. As DNA, the CDR3 is TGTGCCAGCAGCTTAGTACAGGGGGGGTATGGCTACACCTTC.

This clone was recorded a few times. V and J are TRBV9 and TRBJ2-1, with TRBD2 matching over 9 bases. V dropped 0 bases and J dropped 4; count of bases not matched to a gene: 5. In germline, CDR1 is SGDLS, CDR2 YYNGEE. There are 16 residues in the CDR3. CDR3 sequence: CASSVGNSGSYNEQFF. The CDR3 bases are TGTGCCAGCAGCGTAGGAAATAGCGGGAGTTACAATGAGCAGTTCTTC.

V is TRBV7-7 and J is TRBJ2-2; 11 positions agree with TRBD1. Germline V gives CDR1 SSHAT, CDR2 FNYEAQ (reference sequence). This CDR3 has 19 residues. V lost 0 bases, J lost 0 bases, and 6 bases stayed unmatched. The CDR3 loop is CASSLALGQGDANTGELFF. CDR3 nucleotide sequence: TGTGCCAGCAGCTTAGCGTTGGGACAGGGGGACGCGAACACCGGGGAGCTGTTTTTT.

This chain uses TRBV20-1 with TRBJ2-3; D unresolved. Trimming shortened V by 3 bases and J by 6 bases, and 7 bases separated the two germline ends. This CDR3 is built from 11 residues. Germline V gene data show CDR1 as DFQATT and CDR2 as SNEGSKA (reference sequence). DNA of the CDR3: TGCAGTGCTAGTCCCCCGGATACGCAGTATTTT. Amino acids: CSASPPDTQYF.

This chain connects TRBV4-2 to TRBJ2-7; TRBD2 might be the D (6 bases). Germline V gives CDR1 LGHNA, CDR2 YNFKEQ. Trimming removed 0 bases from V and 2 bases from J, with 14 bases in between. The CDR3 runs to 16 residues. The CDR3 sequence is CASSQELLAQPYEQYF. The DNA for the CDR3 is TGTGCCAGCAGCCAAGAACTACTAGCACAGCCCTACGAGCAGTACTTC.

This sequence joins TRBV19 and TRBJ2-5, with D maybe TRBD2 (5 bases). The germline V gene encodes CDR1 LNHDA and CDR2 SQIVND (reference sequence). This CDR3 has 13 residues. With 6 bases removed from V and 4 bases from J, the gap between germline ends came to 12 bases. The CDR3 loop reads CASSRPGVETQYF. The CDR3, as DNA: TGTGCCAGTAGCCGGCCCGGGGTAGAGACCCAGTACTTC.

The rearrangement links TRBV13 to TRBJ2-3; 10 positions match TRBD2. The junction had 6 bases not matched to a gene; V was cut back by 3 bases and J by 6 bases. Germline V lookup: CDR1 PRHDT, CDR2 FYEKMQ (reference sequence). The CDR3 runs to 15 residues. CDR3 sequence reads: CASSFSSGRMDTQYF. In nucleotides, the CDR3 is TGTGCCAGCAGCTTTTCTAGCGGGAGAATGGATACGCAGTATTTT.

V and J are TRBV6-6 and TRBJ2-1; possible D gene TRBD1, 6 bases. CDR1 MNHNY and CDR2 SVGAGI come from the germline V gene (reference sequence). The V end was cut by 6 bases, the J end by 4 bases, with 10 bases between. This CDR3 contains 13 residues. The CDR3 loop is CASRGQTYNEQFF. Written as DNA, the CDR3 is TGTGCCAGCAGAGGACAGACTTACAATGAGCAGTTCTTC.

The chain recombines TRBV5-1 with TRBJ2-3; D ambiguous. The CDR3 has 15 residues. CDR1 is SGHRS, CDR2 YFSETQ, per germline. V was shortened by 4 bases and J by 0 bases, with 12 bases between the two germline ends. CDR3 sequence: CASSHDISSTDTQYF. The CDR3, as DNA: TGCGCCAGCAGCCACGACATATCTAGCACAGATACGCAGTATTTT.

The chain has TRBV7-2 and TRBJ2-1, with 12 nucleotides matching TRBD2. With V trimmed by 5 bases and J by 16 bases, 18 bases remained unmatched. CDR3 size: 16 residues. Germline CDR1 SGHTA, CDR2 FQGNSA. CDR3 residues: CASSPRGGLAGGRRFF. The CDR3 coding sequence is TGTGCCAGCAGCCCCAGGGGGGGGCTAGCGGGGGGGCGTCGATTCTTC.

With respect to this clone: At one of its ends the junction is not consistent with the germline gene, which may arise from a read error. The chain uses TRBV7-3 and TRBJ2-6; TRBD1 matches 9 bases. CDR3 length equals 15 residues. In germline, CDR1 is SGHTA, CDR2 FQGTGA. In DNA form, the CDR3 reads TGTGCCAGCAGCCCACAGGGGGCCGGGGCCAACGGCCTGACTTTC. Translating gives CASSPQGAGANGLTF.

The chain has TRBV5-1 and TRBJ2-7; 11 nucleotides align to TRBD2. The CDR3 is 17 residues long. Per germline, CDR1 SGHRS and CDR2 YFSETQ. With 6 bases clipped from V and 2 bases from J, the junction kept 13 bases outside the gene matches. CDR3 amino acids: CASTPGQPGLAAYEQYF. Here the CDR3 DNA reads TGCGCCAGCACGCCGGGACAGCCGGGACTAGCGGCCTACGAGCAGTACTTC.

The J gene is TRBJ2-2, the V gene TRBV28; a possible D gene is TRBD1 (7 bases). The V end was cut by 4 bases, the J end by 6 bases, with 12 bases between. This CDR3 spans 14 amino acids. CDR1 and CDR2 (germline): MDHEN, SYDVKM. In DNA, the CDR3 is TGTGCCAGCAGTTACACAGGGGAGGCCGGGGAGCTGTTTTTT. Its protein is CASSYTGEAGELFF.

This clone has only a few counts. V gene TRBV25-1 combines with J gene TRBJ1-1; D possibly corresponds to TRBD1 (5 bases). The CDR3 totals 11 residues. V was pared by 2 bases and J by 9 bases, with 7 bases between. The germline gives CDR1 MGHDK, CDR2 SYGVNS. The CDR3 bases are TGTGCCAGCAGTGAAAGGGGTAAAGCTTTCTTT. This codes for CASSERGKAFF.